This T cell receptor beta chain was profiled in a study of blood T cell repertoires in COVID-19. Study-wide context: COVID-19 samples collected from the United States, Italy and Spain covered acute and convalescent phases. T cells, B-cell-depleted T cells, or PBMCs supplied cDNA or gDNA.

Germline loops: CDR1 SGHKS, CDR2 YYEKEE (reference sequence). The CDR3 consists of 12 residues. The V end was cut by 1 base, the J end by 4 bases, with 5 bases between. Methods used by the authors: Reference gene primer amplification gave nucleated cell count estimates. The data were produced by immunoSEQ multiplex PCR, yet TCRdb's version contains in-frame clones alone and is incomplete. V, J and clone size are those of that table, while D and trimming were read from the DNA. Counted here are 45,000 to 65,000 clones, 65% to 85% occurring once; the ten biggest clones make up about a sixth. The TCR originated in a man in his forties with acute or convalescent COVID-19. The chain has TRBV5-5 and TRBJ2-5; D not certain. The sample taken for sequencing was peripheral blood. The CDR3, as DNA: TGTGCCAGCAGCTTGAGAGGAGAGACCCAGTACTTC. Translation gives CASSLRGETQYF.